This T cell receptor (beta chain) was captured by sequencing in a study of blood T cells in healthy people across ages. For the second PCR, which ran for about 7 to 11 cycles, a sample-barcoded 5' primer and a J-beta primer mix were used. Each of the samples gave a minimum of 2.5 million paired-end reads that contained CDR3. TCRdb re-derived calls from the 5' RACE reads in MiXCR, one entry per CDR3 protein. The sample records approximately 800,000 distinct CDR3 sequences, roughly 50% being singletons. There were healthy Caucasian individuals from Russia, aged roughly 6 to 100, serving as donors. The authors extracted at least 6 micrograms of total RNA per sample. The study's findings and limits: Strong correlation was found linking TCR beta diversity to naive T cell percentage.

Trimming removed 7 bases from V and 5 bases from J, with 21 bases in between. Germline CDR1 is MNHNS and CDR2 is SASEGT. The CDR3 length is 15 residues. About this clonotype: No antigen is known for it.

The sample consisted of blood. The receptor was derived from a man aged 25-40 years in good health. The V and J genes are TRBV6-1 and TRBJ2-7; TRBD1 might be the D (6 bases). The chain's CDR3 is CASTDWRTEINEQYF. CDR3 bases: TGTGCCAGCACTGATTGGAGGACAGAGATCAACGAGCAGTACTTC.